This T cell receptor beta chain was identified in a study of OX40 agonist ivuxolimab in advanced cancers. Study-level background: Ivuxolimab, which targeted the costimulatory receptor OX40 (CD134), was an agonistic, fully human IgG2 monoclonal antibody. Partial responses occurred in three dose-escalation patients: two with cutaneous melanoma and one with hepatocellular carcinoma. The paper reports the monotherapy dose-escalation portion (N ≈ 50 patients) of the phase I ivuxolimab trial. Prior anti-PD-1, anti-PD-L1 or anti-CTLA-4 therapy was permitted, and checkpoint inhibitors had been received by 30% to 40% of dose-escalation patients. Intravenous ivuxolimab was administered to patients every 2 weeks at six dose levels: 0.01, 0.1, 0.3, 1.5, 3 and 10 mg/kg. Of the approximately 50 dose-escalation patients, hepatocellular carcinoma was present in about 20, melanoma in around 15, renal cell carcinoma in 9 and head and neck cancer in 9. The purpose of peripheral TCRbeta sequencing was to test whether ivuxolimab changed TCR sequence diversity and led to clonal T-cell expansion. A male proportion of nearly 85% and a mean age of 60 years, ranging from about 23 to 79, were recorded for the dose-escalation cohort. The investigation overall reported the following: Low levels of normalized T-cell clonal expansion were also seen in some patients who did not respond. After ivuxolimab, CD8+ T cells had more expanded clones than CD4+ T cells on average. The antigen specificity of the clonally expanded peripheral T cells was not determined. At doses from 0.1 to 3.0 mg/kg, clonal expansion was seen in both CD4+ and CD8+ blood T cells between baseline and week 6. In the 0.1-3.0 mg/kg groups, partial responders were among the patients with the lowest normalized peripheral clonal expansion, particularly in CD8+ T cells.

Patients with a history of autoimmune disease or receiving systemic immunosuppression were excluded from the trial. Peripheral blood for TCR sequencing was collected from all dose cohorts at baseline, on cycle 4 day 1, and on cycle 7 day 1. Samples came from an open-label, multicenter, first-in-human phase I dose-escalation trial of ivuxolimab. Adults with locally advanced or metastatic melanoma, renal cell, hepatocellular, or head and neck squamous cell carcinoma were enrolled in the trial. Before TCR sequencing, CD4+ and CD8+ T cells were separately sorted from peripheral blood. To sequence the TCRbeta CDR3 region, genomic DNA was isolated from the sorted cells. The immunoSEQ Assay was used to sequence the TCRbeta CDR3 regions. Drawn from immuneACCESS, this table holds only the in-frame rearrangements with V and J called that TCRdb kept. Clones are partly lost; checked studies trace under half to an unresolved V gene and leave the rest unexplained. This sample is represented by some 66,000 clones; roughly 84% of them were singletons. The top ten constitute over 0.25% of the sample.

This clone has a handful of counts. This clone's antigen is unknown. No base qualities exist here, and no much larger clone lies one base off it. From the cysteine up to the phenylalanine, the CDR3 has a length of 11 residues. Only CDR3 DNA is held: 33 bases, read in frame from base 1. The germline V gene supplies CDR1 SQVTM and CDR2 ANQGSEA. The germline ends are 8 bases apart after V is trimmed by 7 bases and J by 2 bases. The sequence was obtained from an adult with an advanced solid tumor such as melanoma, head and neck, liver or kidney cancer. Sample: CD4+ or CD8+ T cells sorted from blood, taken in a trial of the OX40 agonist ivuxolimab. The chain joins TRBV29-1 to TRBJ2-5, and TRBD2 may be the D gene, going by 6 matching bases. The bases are TGCAGCGGCGGGATTCAAGAGACCCAGTACTTC. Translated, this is CSGGIQETQYF.